This T cell receptor beta chain is drawn from a study of response to subunit inactivated influenza vaccine. CDR1 and CDR2 from the germline V gene are SNHLY and FYNNEI. Trimming removed 4 bases at V and 3 bases at J, with 10 bases between. This CDR3 region has 13 residues. Findings and caveats of the study: The authors suggested that few new T cells are recruited per seasonal influenza vaccination.

TCRdb passed the RT-PCR reads through MiXCR, listing each CDR3 protein once. The sample has fewer than 250,000 distinct CDR3 sequences, around 15% seen once; the top ten hold approximately 30%. This clonotype was observed at least ten times. The antigen is unknown. This specimen consisted of CD8+ T cells sorted from PBMCs, obtained about 5 days after vaccination. The chain links TRBV2 to TRBJ2-7; D gene unclear. The receptor comes from a man aged 50 to 59 who received an inactivated influenza vaccine. The CDR3 nucleotides read TGTGCCAGCAGTGTGGGTTCCTACTACGAGCAGTACTTC. Encoded protein: CASSVGSYYEQYF.